The clone carrying this T cell receptor beta chain was seen a handful of times. Its cognate antigen is unknown. Germline CDR1 reads KGHSH; CDR2 reads LQKENI. Deletions cut 3 bases from V and 1 base from J, with 4 bases between. There are 13 residues in the CDR3. Assay: immunoSEQ multiplex PCR; the TCRdb copy retains only in-frame clones and omits some. Of 20,000 to 25,000 clones listed, about 65% are singletons. There was relapse after autologous stem cell transplantation in every patient, and there was variation in brentuximab vedotin exposure. The sample belongs to a study of PD-1 blockade in classical Hodgkin lymphoma. Overall study results and limits: CD4+ but not CD8+ TCR diversity rose significantly by C4D1. Lower baseline TCR diversity marked trial partial responders and progressors. No one has yet defined what causes the repertoire differences, which may be disease activity or prior therapy.

The rearrangement links TRBV18 to TRBJ1-5; no clear D gene. The sample in question was peripheral blood mononuclear cells (PBMCs), obtained at baseline. This receptor was identified in a human donor with classical Hodgkin lymphoma. The CDR3 nucleotides read TGTGCCAGCTCACCGGTAAGCAATCAGCCCCAGCATTTT. Translation gives CASSPVSNQPQHF. Filled out from reference TRBV18 and TRBJ1-5, the complete variable domain reads NAGVMQNPRHLVRRRGQEARLRCSPMKGHSHVYWYRQLPEEGLKFMVYLQKENIIDESGMPKERFSAEFPKEGPSILRIQQVVRGDSAAYFCASSPVSNQPQHFGDGTRLSIL.